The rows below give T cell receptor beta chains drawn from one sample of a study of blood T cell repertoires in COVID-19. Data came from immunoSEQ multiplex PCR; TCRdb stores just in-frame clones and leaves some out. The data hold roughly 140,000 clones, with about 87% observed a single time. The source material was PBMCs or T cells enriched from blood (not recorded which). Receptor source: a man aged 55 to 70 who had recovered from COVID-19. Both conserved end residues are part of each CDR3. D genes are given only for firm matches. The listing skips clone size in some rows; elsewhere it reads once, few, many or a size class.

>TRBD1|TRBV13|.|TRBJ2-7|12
CASSWDSDEQYF
TGTGCCAGCAGCTGGGACAGCGACGAGCAGTACTTC
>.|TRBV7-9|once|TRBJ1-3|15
CASSLGPGSGNTIYF
TGTGCCAGCAGCTTGGGTCCGGGCTCTGGAAACACCATATATTTT
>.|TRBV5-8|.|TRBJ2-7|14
CASSFLNRESEQYF
TGTGCCAGCAGCTTTCTTAACAGGGAGTCCGAGCAGTACTTC
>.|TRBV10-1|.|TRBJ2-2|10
CAGLPRELFF
TGCGCCGGTCTACCCAGGGAGCTGTTTTTT
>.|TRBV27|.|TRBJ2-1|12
CANETGVDEQFF
TGTGCCAACGAGACAGGTGTCGATGAGCAGTTCTTC
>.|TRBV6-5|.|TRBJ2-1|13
CASSWGVGNEQFF
TGTGCCAGCAGTTGGGGAGTCGGAAATGAGCAGTTCTTC
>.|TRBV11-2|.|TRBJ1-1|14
CASSPAGKNTEAFF
TGTGCCAGCAGCCCAGCCGGGAAGAACACTGAAGCTTTCTTT
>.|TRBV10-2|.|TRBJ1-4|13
CASRSGDNEKLFF
TGCGCCAGCCGTTCAGGGGATAATGAAAAACTGTTTTTT
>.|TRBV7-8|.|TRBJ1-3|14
CASSFSKLGDTIYF
TGTGCCAGCAGCTTTTCGAAACTCGGGGACACCATATATTTT
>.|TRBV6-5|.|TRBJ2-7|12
CASKAGPYEQYF
TGTGCCAGCAAAGCAGGGCCCTACGAGCAGTACTTC
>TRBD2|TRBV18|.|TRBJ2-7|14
CASSRVAGMDEQYF
TGTGCCAGCTCACGAGTAGCGGGAATGGACGAGCAGTACTTC
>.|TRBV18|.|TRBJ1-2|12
CASSPGGVGYTF
TGTGCCAGCTCACCGGGAGGGGTCGGCTACACCTTC
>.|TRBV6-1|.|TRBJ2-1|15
CASSDARASPYEQFF
TGTGCCAGCAGTGATGCCAGGGCATCACCGTATGAGCAGTTCTTC
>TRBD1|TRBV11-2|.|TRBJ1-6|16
CASSYPTGLNNSPLHF
TGTGCCAGCAGCTACCCGACAGGGTTAAATAATTCACCCCTCCACTTT
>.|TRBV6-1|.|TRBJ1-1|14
CASSEQGGVTEAFF
TGTGCCAGCAGTGAGCAAGGGGGAGTAACTGAAGCTTTCTTT
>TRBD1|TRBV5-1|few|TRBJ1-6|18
CASSLWSVGQGQSSPLHF
TGCGCCAGCAGCTTGTGGTCCGTGGGACAGGGCCAGAGCTCACCCCTCCACTTT
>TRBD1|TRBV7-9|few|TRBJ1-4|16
CASSRTVQGIREKLFF
TGTGCCAGCAGCCGAACCGTACAGGGGATACGGGAAAAACTGTTTTTT
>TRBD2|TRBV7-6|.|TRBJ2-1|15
CASSQYSGTINEQFF
TGTGCCAGCAGCCAATATAGCGGGACGATCAATGAGCAGTTCTTC
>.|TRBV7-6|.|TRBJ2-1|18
CASSLRTPLALSYNEQFF
TGTGCCAGCAGCTTAAGGACGCCCTTAGCGTTGTCCTACAATGAGCAGTTCTTC
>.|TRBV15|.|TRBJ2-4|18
CATSRELPSELAKNIQYF
TGTGCCACCAGCAGAGAGTTGCCTAGCGAACTAGCCAAAAACATTCAGTACTTC
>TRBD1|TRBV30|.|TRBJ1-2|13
CAWSGTGVYGYTF
TGTGCCTGGAGCGGGACAGGCGTCTATGGCTACACCTTC
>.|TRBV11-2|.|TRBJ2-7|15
CASSPFSTGTYEQYF
TGTGCCAGCAGCCCATTCTCGACGGGTACCTACGAGCAGTACTTC
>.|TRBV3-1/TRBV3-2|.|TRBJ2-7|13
CASSQDILSEQYF
TGTGCCAGCAGCCAAGATATCCTATCCGAGCAGTACTTC
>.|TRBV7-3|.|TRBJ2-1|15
CASSLTRGIHNEQFF
TGTGCCAGCAGCTTAACTCGAGGGATCCACAATGAGCAGTTCTTC
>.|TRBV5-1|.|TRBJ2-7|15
CASSLAPQGSYEQYF
TGCGCCAGCAGCTTGGCCCCGCAGGGGAGTTACGAGCAGTACTTC
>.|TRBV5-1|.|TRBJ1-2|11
CASRTARGYTF
TGCGCCAGCAGAACAGCCAGAGGCTACACCTTC
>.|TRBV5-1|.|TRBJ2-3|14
CASSLTRGTDTQYF
TGCGCCAGCAGCTTGACTCGGGGGACGGATACGCAGTATTTT
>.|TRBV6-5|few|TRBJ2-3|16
CASRYRDSPSTDTQYF
TGTGCCAGCAGATACCGCGACAGCCCTAGCACAGATACGCAGTATTTT
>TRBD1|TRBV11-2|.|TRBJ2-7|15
CASSFPQTGVYEQYF
TGTGCCAGCAGCTTCCCCCAGACAGGGGTCTACGAGCAGTACTTC
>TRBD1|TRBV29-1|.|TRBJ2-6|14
CSVLGGQVANVLTF
TGCAGCGTTTTGGGGGGACAGGTCGCCAACGTCCTGACTTTC
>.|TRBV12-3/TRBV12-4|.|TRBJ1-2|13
CASSLARRYGYTF
TGTGCCAGCAGTTTAGCCCGGAGGTATGGCTACACCTTC
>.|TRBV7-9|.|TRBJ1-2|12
CASSPVENGYTF
TGTGCCAGCAGCCCTGTGGAGAATGGCTACACCTTC
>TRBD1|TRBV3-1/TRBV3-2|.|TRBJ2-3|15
CASSQMTGATDTQYF
TGTGCCAGCAGCCAGATGACAGGGGCCACAGATACGCAGTATTTT
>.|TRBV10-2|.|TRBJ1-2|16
CASSDPRTQTNYGYTF
TGCGCCAGCAGTGACCCAAGAACTCAAACTAACTATGGCTACACCTTC
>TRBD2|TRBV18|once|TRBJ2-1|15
CASSYTGLGYNEQFF
TGTGCCAGCTCATATACGGGACTAGGCTACAATGAGCAGTTCTTC
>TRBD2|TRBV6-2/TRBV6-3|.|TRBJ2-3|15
CASSRRGLVADTQYF
TGTGCCAGCAGCCGACGGGGACTAGTGGCAGATACGCAGTATTTT
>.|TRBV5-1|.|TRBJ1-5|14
CASSPQGREQPQHF
TGCGCCAGCTCCCCTCAGGGGAGGGAGCAGCCCCAGCATTTT
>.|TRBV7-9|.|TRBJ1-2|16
CASSSRLGLINYGYTF
TGTGCCAGCAGCTCCCGCCTTGGGCTAATTAACTATGGCTACACCTTC
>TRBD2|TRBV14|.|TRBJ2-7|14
CASSPLAGVYEQYF
TGTGCCAGCAGCCCACTAGCGGGAGTATACGAGCAGTACTTC
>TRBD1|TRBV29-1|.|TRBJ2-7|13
CSVEGQGNSEQYF
TGCAGCGTTGAGGGACAGGGGAATAGCGAGCAGTACTTC
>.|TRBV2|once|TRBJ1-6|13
CASRADSNSPLHF
TGTGCCAGCAGGGCGGACAGTAATTCACCCCTCCACTTT
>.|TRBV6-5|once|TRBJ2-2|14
CASSYSRVGGELFF
TGTGCCAGCAGTTACTCCAGGGTGGGCGGGGAGCTGTTTTTT
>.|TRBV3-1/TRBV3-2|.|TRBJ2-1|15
CASSSRGARDNEQFF
TGTGCCAGCAGCTCCCGCGGGGCCCGGGACAATGAGCAGTTCTTC
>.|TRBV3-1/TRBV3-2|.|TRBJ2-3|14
CASRPRAVTDTQYF
TGTGCCAGCAGACCCAGGGCCGTCACAGATACGCAGTATTTT
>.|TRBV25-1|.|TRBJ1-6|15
CASSESRTHNSPLHF
TGTGCCAGCAGTGAATCGCGCACCCATAATTCACCCCTCCACTTT
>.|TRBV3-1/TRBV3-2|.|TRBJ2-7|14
CASSQGGASYEQYF
TGTGCCAGCAGCCAGGGGGGGGCTTCCTACGAGCAGTACTTC
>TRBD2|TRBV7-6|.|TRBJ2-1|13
CASSQLAGVEQFF
TGTGCCAGCAGCCAACTAGCGGGGGTTGAGCAGTTCTTC